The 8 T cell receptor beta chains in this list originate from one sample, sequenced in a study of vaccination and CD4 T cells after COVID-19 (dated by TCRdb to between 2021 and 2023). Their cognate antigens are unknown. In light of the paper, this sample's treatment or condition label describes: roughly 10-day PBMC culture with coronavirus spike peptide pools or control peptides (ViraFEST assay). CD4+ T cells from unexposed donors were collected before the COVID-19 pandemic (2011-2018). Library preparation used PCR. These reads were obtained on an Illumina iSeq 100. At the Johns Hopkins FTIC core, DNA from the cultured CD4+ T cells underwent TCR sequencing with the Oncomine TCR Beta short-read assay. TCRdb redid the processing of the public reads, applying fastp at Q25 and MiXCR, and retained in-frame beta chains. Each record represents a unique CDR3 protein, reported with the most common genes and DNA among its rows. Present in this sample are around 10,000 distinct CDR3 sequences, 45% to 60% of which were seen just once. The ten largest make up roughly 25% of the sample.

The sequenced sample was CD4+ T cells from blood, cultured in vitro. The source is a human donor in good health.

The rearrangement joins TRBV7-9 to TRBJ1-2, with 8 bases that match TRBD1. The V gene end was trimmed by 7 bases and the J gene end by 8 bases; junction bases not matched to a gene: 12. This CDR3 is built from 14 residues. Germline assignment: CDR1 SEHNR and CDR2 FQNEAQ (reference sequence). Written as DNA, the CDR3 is TGTGCCAGCACTTGGGGACAGGCGAGAGGGGGCTACACCTTC. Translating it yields CASTWGQARGGYTF.

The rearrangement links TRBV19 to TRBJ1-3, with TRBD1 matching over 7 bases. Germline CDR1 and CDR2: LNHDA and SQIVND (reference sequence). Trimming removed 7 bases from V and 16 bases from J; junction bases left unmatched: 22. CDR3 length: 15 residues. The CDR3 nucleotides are TGTGCCAGTACGGTCCCCACGGGACAGAACACAATGGTGTATTTT. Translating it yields CASTVPTGQNTMVYF.

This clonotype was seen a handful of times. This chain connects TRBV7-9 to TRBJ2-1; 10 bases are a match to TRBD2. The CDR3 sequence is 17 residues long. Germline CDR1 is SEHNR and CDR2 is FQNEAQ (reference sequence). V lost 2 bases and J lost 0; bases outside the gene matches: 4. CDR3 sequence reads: CASSLSVAGGSYNEQFF. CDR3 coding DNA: TGTGCCAGCAGCTTATCGGTAGCGGGGGGCTCCTACAATGAGCAGTTCTTC. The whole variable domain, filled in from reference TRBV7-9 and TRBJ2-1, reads DTGVSQNPRHKITKRGQNVTFRCDPISEHNRLYWYRQTLGQGPEFLTYFQNEAQLEKSRLLSDRFSAERPKGSFSTLEIQRTEQGDSAMYLCASSLSVAGGSYNEQFFGPGTRLTVL.

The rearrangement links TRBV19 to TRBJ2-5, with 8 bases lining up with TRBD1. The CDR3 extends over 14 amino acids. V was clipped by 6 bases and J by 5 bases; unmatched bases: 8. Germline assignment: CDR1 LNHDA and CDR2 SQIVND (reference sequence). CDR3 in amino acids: CASSPATGVETQYF. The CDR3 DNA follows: TGTGCCAGTAGCCCGGCGACAGGGGTCGAGACCCAGTACTTC.

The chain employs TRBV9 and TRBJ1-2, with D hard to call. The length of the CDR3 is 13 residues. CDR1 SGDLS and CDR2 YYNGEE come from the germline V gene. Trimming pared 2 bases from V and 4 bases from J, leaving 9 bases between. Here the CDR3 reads CASSVDPLYGYTF. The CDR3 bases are TGTGCCAGCAGCGTGGACCCCCTCTATGGCTACACCTTC.

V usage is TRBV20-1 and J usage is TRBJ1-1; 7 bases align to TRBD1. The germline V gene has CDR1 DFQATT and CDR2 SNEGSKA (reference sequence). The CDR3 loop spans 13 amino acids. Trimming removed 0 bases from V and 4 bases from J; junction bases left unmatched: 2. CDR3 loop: CSARDPGGTEAFF. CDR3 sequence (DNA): TGCAGTGCTAGAGACCCAGGGGGCACTGAAGCTTTCTTT.

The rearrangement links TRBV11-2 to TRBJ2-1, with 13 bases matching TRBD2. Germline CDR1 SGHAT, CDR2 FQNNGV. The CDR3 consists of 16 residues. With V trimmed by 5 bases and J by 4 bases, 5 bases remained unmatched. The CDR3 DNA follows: TGTGCCAGCAGCACCCGGACTAGCGGGAGATACAATGAGCAGTTCTTC. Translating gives CASSTRTSGRYNEQFF.

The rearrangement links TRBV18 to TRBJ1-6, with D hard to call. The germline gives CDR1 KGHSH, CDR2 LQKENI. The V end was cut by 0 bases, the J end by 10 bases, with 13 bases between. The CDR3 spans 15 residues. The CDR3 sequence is CASSPPGQNESPLHF. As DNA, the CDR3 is TGTGCCAGCTCACCACCGGGTCAGAACGAGTCACCCCTCCACTTT.